This T cell receptor (beta chain) was observed in a study of T cell responses to AZD1222 COVID-19 vaccine. Sequencing was performed with immunoSEQ multiplex PCR; in TCRdb, only in-frame clones are kept and a portion is missing. Here the sample spans tens of thousands of clones, 65% to 85% being singletons. Per germline, CDR1 SNHLY and CDR2 FYNNEI. V was shortened by 3 bases and J by 8 bases, with 13 bases between the two germline ends. The CDR3 runs to 13 residues. The TCR sequence derives from an adult in good health. The chain combines TRBV2 with TRBJ1-2, with D unresolved. Sequenced material: peripheral blood, taken on day 0 of AZD1222 vaccination. The chain's CDR3 is CASSEGGNRGYTF. CDR3 nucleotides: TGTGCCAGCAGTGAGGGAGGGAATAGAGGCTACACCTTC.